The text below deals with one TCR beta chain. This entry belongs to a study of blood T cell repertoires in COVID-19. The wider study: Sites in the United States, Italy and Spain provided acute and convalescent COVID-19 samples. PBMCs, B-cell-depleted T cells, or T cells provided the cDNA or gDNA that made up the material.

As processed by the authors: Amplifying reference gene primers gave estimates of nucleated cell counts. Clones were read by immunoSEQ multiplex PCR, and TCRdb kept only the in-frame ones, dropping some. The V and J calls and the clone size are those of that table, but D and trimming were determined from the DNA. Of 170,000 or so clones in the sample, around nine tenths were seen once. The CDR3 is 15 residues long. CDR1 and CDR2 from the germline V gene are SGHTS and YDEGEE. With 0 bases clipped from V and 2 bases from J, the junction kept 3 bases outside the gene matches. The chain joins TRBV5-8 to TRBJ1-1; the match to TRBD1 covers 8 bases. Material for sequencing was peripheral blood. The sequence came from a man between 35 and 55 years old with active or convalescent COVID-19. CDR3 DNA: TGTGCCAGCAGCTTGGCCGGGACAGGAAACACTGAAGCTTTCTTT. Amino acid sequence: CASSLAGTGNTEAFF.